The next 27 T cell receptor beta chains were all read from a single sample in a study of long-term antiretroviral therapy in people with HIV (dated by TCRdb to about 2022). The immunoSEQ hsTCRB v3.0 assay was used at survey level resolution to sequence the TRB variable region. Held by TCRdb, this immuneACCESS table contains in-frame sequences only and omits some clones. Under half of the omission traces to an unresolved V gene where checked; the cause of the rest is unknown. A total of roughly 30,000 clones appear in this sample, approximately 83% of them only once. Roughly 3.8% of the sample belongs to the ten largest clones. Sequencing used unsorted PBMCs, obtained 0.8 years before starting antiretroviral therapy. All receptors come from a young man with HIV.

The V gene is TRBV13, the J gene TRBJ2-2; D unclear. Germline loops: CDR1 PRHDT, CDR2 FYEKMQ (reference sequence). Trimming took off 4 bases at V and 1 base at J, with 4 bases between the two ends. This CDR3 is built from 13 residues. CDR3 DNA: TGTGCCAGCAGCTGGGAGAACACCGGGGAGCTGTTTTTT. Protein product: CASSWENTGELFF.

The chain carries TRBV21-1 and TRBJ1-1; TRBD1 is the table's D call, not checked against the DNA. TRBV21-1 counts as a pseudogene. The CDR3 totals 16 residues. CDR3 region: CASSAPPPGKGTEAFF. The CDR3, as DNA: TGTGCCAGCAGCGCCCCCCCACCAGGGAAGGGAACTGAAGCTTTCTTT.

V gene TRBV27 combines with J gene TRBJ2-7, with D perhaps TRBD2 (6 bases). The germline V gene has CDR1 MNHEY and CDR2 SMNVEV (reference sequence). V shed 0 bases and J shed 3 bases, with 12 bases lying between them. The CDR3 sequence is 15 residues long. DNA of the CDR3: TGTGCCAGCAGTTTATCGGGGGGTTTAAGCTACGAGCAGTACTTC. Its translation is CASSLSGGLSYEQYF.

The rearrangement joins TRBV7-3 to TRBJ2-7; a possible D gene is TRBD1 (6 bases). V was cut by 5 bases and J by 6 bases, with 14 bases left in between. This CDR3 region has 13 residues. CDR1 is SGHTA, CDR2 FQGTGA, per germline. The CDR3 loop is CASSPQGTGEQYF. CDR3 in DNA: TGTGCCAGCAGCCCACAGGGAACGGGCGAGCAGTACTTC.

The chain has TRBV19 and TRBJ2-2; D may correspond to TRBD1 or TRBD2 (7 bases each). CDR1 and CDR2 from the germline V gene are LNHDA and SQIVND (reference sequence). There are 13 residues in the CDR3. Trimming removed 6 bases from V and 10 bases from J, with 15 bases in between. The CDR3 spells CASRGRGGEELFF. DNA of the CDR3: TGTGCCAGTAGAGGCAGGGGGGGCGAGGAGCTGTTTTTT.

The V and J genes are TRBV7-8 and TRBJ1-2; D is ambiguous. With 8 bases removed from V and 3 bases from J, the gap between germline ends came to 16 bases. CDR1 is SGHVS and CDR2 is FQNEAQ in the germline V gene. The CDR3 totals 14 residues. CDR3 bases: TGTGCCAGCCGTCCGGCGGGGAGCTACTATGGCTACACCTTC. This encodes CASRPAGSYYGYTF.

This rearrangement joins TRBV25-1 to TRBJ2-7; 10 positions match TRBD2. The CDR3 extends over 15 amino acids. V gave up 6 bases and J gave up 7 bases; unmatched junction bases: 12. Germline lookup yields CDR1 MGHDK and CDR2 SYGVNS. The CDR3 DNA reads TGTGCCAGCAGCCCAACTAGCGGGATGTCCTTTGAGCAGTACTTC. It translates to CASSPTSGMSFEQYF.

The V call is TRBV7-2, the J call TRBJ2-5; D possibly corresponds to TRBD2 (7 bases). Between the trimmed V and J ends, which lost 7 bases and 5 bases, there was a span of 20 bases. Germline V gene data show CDR1 as SGHTA and CDR2 as FQGNSA. CDR3 size: 15 residues. The CDR3 DNA sequence: TGTGCCAGCACCCTCACGAAGGGGGGGCAGGAGACCCAGTACTTC. This gives the protein CASTLTKGGQETQYF.

The chain is built from TRBV20-1 and TRBJ1-2, with D hard to call. The CDR3 totals 9 residues. Trimming cost V 6 bases and J 6 bases, with 5 bases left between them. In germline, CDR1 is DFQATT, CDR2 SNEGSKA (reference sequence). The CDR3 nucleotides are TGCAGTGCAGGGAATGGCTACACCTTC. This translates into CSAGNGYTF.

The chain carries TRBV7-2 and TRBJ2-3; possible D gene TRBD1, 5 bases. The CDR3 sequence is 14 residues long. V was cut by 6 bases and J by 1 base, with 11 bases left in between. Germline loops: CDR1 SGHTA, CDR2 FQGNSA. DNA for the CDR3: TGTGCCAGCAGACCGGTAGGGGGCACAGATACGCAGTATTTT. Translating it yields CASRPVGGTDTQYF.

V usage is TRBV12-2 and J usage is TRBJ1-5. TRBV12-2 is a pseudogene. The length of the CDR3 is 14 residues. CDR3 nucleotides: TGTGCAAGTCTCACCGGGACGGGAGAAGGGCCCCAGCATTTT. Protein: CASLTGTGEGPQHF.

The genes are TRBV9 and TRBJ1-2; 8 bases align to TRBD1. This CDR3 has 15 amino acids. The germline V gene encodes CDR1 SGDLS and CDR2 YYNGEE. Losses at the gene ends were 4 bases for V and 4 bases for J; bases not matched to a gene: 9. CDR3 DNA sequence: TGTGCCAGCAGCACGGACAGGGTGCACGGCTATGGCTACACCTTC. Its protein is CASSTDRVHGYGYTF. Full variable domain (missing parts from reference TRBV9 and TRBJ1-2): DSGVTQTPKHLITATGQRVTLRCSPRSGDLSVYWYQQSLDQGLQFLIQYYNGEERAKGNILERFSAQQFPDLHSELNLSSLELGDSALYFCASSTDRVHGYGYTFGSGTRLTVV.

J is TRBJ1-3 and V is TRBV30, with TRBD1 matching 7 bases. The CDR3 spans 14 residues. CDR1 GTSNPN and CDR2 SVGIG come from the germline V gene (reference sequence). Trimming removed 5 bases from V and 0 bases from J; junction bases left unmatched: 4. In DNA, the CDR3 is TGTGCCTGGGGACAGGCCCACTCTGGAAACACCATATATTTT. Its translation: CAWGQAHSGNTIYF.

The V and J genes are TRBV5-4 and TRBJ2-7; perhaps TRBD1 as D (5 bases). CDR1 and CDR2 (germline): SGHNT, YYREEE (reference sequence). CDR3 length: 15 amino acids. The ends were cut back, 0 bases at V and 5 bases at J, with 15 bases in the middle. CDR3 residues: CASSLGRAGKNEQYF. The CDR3 bases are TGTGCCAGCAGCTTGGGTAGGGCAGGGAAAAACGAGCAGTACTTC.

The chain combines TRBV30 with TRBJ2-5, with D hard to call. Trimming took 3 bases from V and 4 from J, leaving 15 bases between them. The germline V gene encodes CDR1 GTSNPN and CDR2 SVGIG (reference sequence). The CDR3 sequence is 14 residues long. The CDR3 protein is CAWSPPQYPETQYF. Written as DNA, the CDR3 is TGTGCCTGGAGCCCCCCGCAGTATCCAGAGACCCAGTACTTC.

The gene calls are TRBV28 and TRBJ2-5; 9 nucleotides agree with TRBD1. V shed 4 bases, J shed 2 bases, and the junction held 5 bases outside the gene matches. This CDR3 comprises 15 residues. Germline V gene lookup returns CDR1 MDHEN and CDR2 SYDVKM. The CDR3 here is CASSSPGQGQETQYF. In nucleotides, the CDR3 is TGTGCCAGCAGTTCACCGGGACAGGGACAAGAGACCCAGTACTTC.

The V gene is TRBV2, the J gene TRBJ2-3; 16 bases line up with TRBD2. Trimming removed 6 bases from V and 1 base from J; junction bases left unmatched: 4. Germline CDR1 reads SNHLY; CDR2 reads FYNNEI. The CDR3 is made up of 17 amino acids. CDR3 amino acids: CASRGLAGGYGTDTQYF. CDR3 in DNA: TGTGCCAGCAGGGGACTAGCGGGAGGGTACGGCACAGATACGCAGTATTTT.

In the case of this clone: Its ends do not fully match the called genes, so a read error is possible. The gene calls are TRBV7-9 and TRBJ2-1, with 8 bases matching TRBD2. The CDR3 spans 15 residues. Germline V lookup: CDR1 SEHNR, CDR2 FQNEAQ (reference sequence). The CDR3, as DNA: TGTGCCAGCACCTTAGCGGGAAGCTCCTACAATGAGCAGTTCTTC. It yields the protein CASTLAGSSYNEQFF.

The V and J genes are TRBV6-1 and TRBJ2-7; D is undetermined. V lost 6 bases, J lost 3 bases, and 9 bases lay in between. The germline V gene encodes CDR1 MNHNS and CDR2 SASEGT. The CDR3 has 12 amino acids. The CDR3 loop is CASSMTGYEQYF. The CDR3 coding sequence is TGTGCCAGCAGCATGACCGGCTACGAGCAGTACTTC.

V usage is TRBV11-2 and J usage is TRBJ2-5, with a weak D call TRBD2 (5 bases). The V end lost 5 bases, the J end lost 5 bases, and 9 bases lay between the germline ends. The length of the CDR3 is 12 residues. CDR1 is SGHAT and CDR2 is FQNNGV in the germline V gene. CDR3 in amino acids: CASSRERETQYF. DNA for the CDR3: TGTGCCAGCAGCCGGGAAAGGGAGACCCAGTACTTC.

This rearrangement joins TRBV7-9 to TRBJ2-3; D remains ambiguous. Germline CDR1 SEHNR, CDR2 FQNEAQ (reference sequence). V was trimmed by 3 bases and J by 4 bases, leaving 8 bases between them. This CDR3 spans 13 amino acids. In nucleotides, the CDR3 is TGTGCCAGCAGCTTCAGGAGTGCAGATACGCAGTATTTT. This sequence encodes CASSFRSADTQYF.

This clone was detected only a few times. The gene calls are TRBV9 and TRBJ1-4; perhaps TRBD1 as D (6 bases). CDR1 and CDR2 (germline): SGDLS, YYNGEE. The CDR3 is made up of 13 amino acids. The V end lost 4 bases, the J end lost 8 bases, and 12 bases lay between the germline ends. The CDR3 region has the DNA TGTGCCAGCAGCAAGGGGGGATCCGAAAAACTGTTTTTT. Its translation: CASSKGGSEKLFF.

This chain connects TRBV12-5 to TRBJ1-3; D uncertain. CDR3 length: 12 residues. Germline V lookup: CDR1 LGHNT, CDR2 FRNRAP. V lost 9 bases and J lost 5, with 11 bases in between. Here the CDR3 reads CASSSGRNTIYF. CDR3 nucleotides: TGTGCTAGCTCATCGGGCAGAAACACCATATATTTT.

V is TRBV7-9 and J is TRBJ2-7; 12 bases are a match to TRBD1. V shed 5 bases, J shed 5 bases, and the junction held 10 bases outside the gene matches. Germline V gene sequence: CDR1 SEHNR, CDR2 FQNEAQ (reference sequence). This CDR3 is 16 amino acids long. CDR3 DNA sequence: TGTGCCAGCAGCCGGTTCCGGGACAGGGGGCCCCACGAGCAGTACTTC. Translation: CASSRFRDRGPHEQYF.

This clone showed up just once. The chain has TRBV5-4 and TRBJ2-3; the D call may be TRBD1 or TRBD2 (5 bases each). V was pared by 5 bases and J by 2 bases, with 21 bases between. Germline V gene lookup returns CDR1 SGHNT and CDR2 YYREEE (reference sequence). CDR3 length: 17 amino acids. The CDR3 nucleotides read TGTGCCAGCAGTAGGGTTACAGGTGGGGGATACACAGATACGCAGTATTTT. This translates into CASSRVTGGGYTDTQYF. Looking up the rest from reference TRBV5-4 and TRBJ2-3 gives the full variable domain: ETGVTQSPTHLIKTRGQQVTLRCSSQSGHNTVSWYQQALGQGPQFIFQYYREEENGRGNFPPRFSGLQFPNYSSELNVNALELDDSALYLCASSRVTGGGYTDTQYFGPGTRLTVL.

V gene TRBV15 combines with J gene TRBJ2-3, with TRBD1 matching 7 bases. This CDR3 has 15 residues. With 1 base clipped from V and 10 bases from J, the junction kept 11 bases outside the gene matches. Germline CDR1 reads LNHNV; CDR2 reads YYDKDF (reference sequence). The DNA of the CDR3 is TGTGCCACCAGCAGAGGGGACAGTCCCACAGGGCCGCAGTATTTT. It translates to CATSRGDSPTGPQYF. The full variable domain, its missing parts supplied by reference TRBV15 and TRBJ2-3, is DAMVIQNPRYQVTQFGKPVTLSCSQTLNHNVMYWYQQKSSQAPKLLFHYYDKDFNNEADTPDNFQSRRPNTSFCFLDIRSPGLGDTAMYLCATSRGDSPTGPQYFGPGTRLTVL.

The chain employs TRBV6-1 and TRBJ2-5; D unresolved. The V and J ends lost 0 bases and 5 bases respectively, with 13 bases between them. This CDR3 contains 15 residues. The germline V gene has CDR1 MNHNS and CDR2 SASEGT. The CDR3 protein is CASSEAGSLPETQYF. The CDR3 nucleotides are TGTGCCAGCAGTGAAGCGGGTAGCCTCCCGGAGACCCAGTACTTC.